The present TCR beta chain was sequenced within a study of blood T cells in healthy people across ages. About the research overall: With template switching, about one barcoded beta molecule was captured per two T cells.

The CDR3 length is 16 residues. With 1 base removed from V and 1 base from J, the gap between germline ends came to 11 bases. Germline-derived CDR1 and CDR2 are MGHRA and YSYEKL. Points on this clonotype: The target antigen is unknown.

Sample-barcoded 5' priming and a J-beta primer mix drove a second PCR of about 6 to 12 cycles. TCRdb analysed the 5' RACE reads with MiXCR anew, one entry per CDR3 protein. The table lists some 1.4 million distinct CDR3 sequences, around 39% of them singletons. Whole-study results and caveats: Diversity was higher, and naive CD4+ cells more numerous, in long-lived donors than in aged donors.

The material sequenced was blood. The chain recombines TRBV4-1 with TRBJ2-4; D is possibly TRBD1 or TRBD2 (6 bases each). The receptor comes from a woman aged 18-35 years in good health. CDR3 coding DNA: TGCGCCAGCAGCCAAGGTTTGGGGGGCGCCAAAAACATTCAGTACTTC. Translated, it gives CASSQGLGGAKNIQYF.